This is a list of T cell receptor beta chains from one sample in a study of T cells in Graves' hyperthyroidism and ophthalmopathy. TCRdb recomputed calls from the multiplex PCR reads with MiXCR, one row per CDR3 protein. The data contain about 130,000 distinct CDR3 sequences, about 20% of them singletons. The sample taken for sequencing was blood. The receptors stem from a woman aged 45-65 years with Graves' hyperthyroidism that later progressed to Graves' ophthalmopathy. Both conserved end residues are part of each CDR3. The D gene is left open where the match is weak. Size tells how often a clone was seen (once, few, many) or the class of an expanded clone, and some rows leave it out.

j_call,d_call,v_call,clone_size,cdr3_length,cdr3_aa,cdr3_nt
TRBJ2-3,.,TRBV3-1,.,15,CASSQSARGTDTQYF,TGTGCCAGCAGCCAGTCCGCCCGTGGCACAGATACGCAGTATTTT
TRBJ2-1,TRBD2,TRBV27,many,14,CASSFGLAQNEQFF,TGTGCCAGCAGCTTCGGACTAGCTCAGAATGAGCAGTTCTTC
TRBJ1-2,TRBD1,TRBV13,.,13,CASSPGQGYGYTF,TGTGCCAGCAGCCCGGGACAGGGCTATGGCTACACCTTC
TRBJ2-1,TRBD2,TRBV10-1,many,15,CASSDPSAGVLEQFF,TGCGCCAGCAGTGATCCGTCAGCGGGAGTTTTGGAGCAGTTCTTC
TRBJ2-3,TRBD2,TRBV12-5,.,16,CASGLTSGSTLDTQYF,TGTGCTAGTGGTTTGACTAGCGGGAGTACGTTAGATACGCAGTATTTT
TRBJ2-1,.,TRBV4-2,many,16,CASSQEATASYNEQFF,TGTGCCAGCAGCCAAGAAGCGACTGCCTCCTACAATGAGCAGTTCTTC
TRBJ2-2,.,TRBV28,.,14,CASSEDRNTGELFF,TGTGCCAGCAGTGAGGACAGAAACACCGGGGAGCTGTTTTTT
TRBJ2-1,TRBD1,TRBV19,.,15,CASTKKGTGGNEQFF,TGTGCCAGTACCAAAAAAGGGACAGGGGGCAATGAGCAGTTCTTC
TRBJ1-1,TRBD1,TRBV3-1,many,15,CASGAGGLMNTEAFF,TGTGCCAGCGGCGCAGGGGGCCTCATGAACACTGAAGCTTTCTTT
TRBJ2-7,TRBD1,TRBV11-2,.,14,CASNPGQGAAEQYF,TGTGCCAGCAACCCGGGACAGGGGGCGGCCGAGCAGTACTTC
TRBJ1-2,TRBD1,TRBV7-2,.,16,CASSLVWAGTGRRYTF,TGTGCCAGCAGCTTAGTTTGGGCGGGGACAGGCCGGCGCTACACCTTC
TRBJ1-5,TRBD1,TRBV27,.,15,CASSQTGSHRQPQHF,TGTGCCAGCAGTCAGACAGGGAGCCATCGTCAGCCCCAGCATTTT
TRBJ2-3,TRBD2,TRBV27,many,16,CASRRTLAGGSDTQYF,TGTGCCAGCAGACGCACTTTGGCGGGAGGTTCAGATACGCAGTATTTT
TRBJ2-3,.,TRBV3-1,many,11,CASSQGRLQYF,TGTGCCAGCAGCCAAGGACGCCTGCAGTATTTT
TRBJ1-4,.,TRBV3-1,many,13,CASSQARGEQLFF,TGTGCCAGCAGCCAAGCGCGAGGGGAGCAACTGTTTTTT
TRBJ2-5,TRBD1,TRBV3-1,.,15,CASSQSPDRAETQYF,TGTGCCAGCAGCCAATCCCCGGACAGGGCGGAGACCCAGTACTTC
TRBJ2-5,TRBD1,TRBV20-1,.,14,CSARDRGRSETQYF,TGCAGTGCTAGGGACAGGGGGCGCTCCGAGACCCAGTACTTC
TRBJ2-3,.,TRBV28,many,16,CASEGGSRGVTDTQYF,TGTGCCAGCGAGGGGGGCAGTCGAGGAGTCACAGATACGCAGTATTTT
TRBJ1-3,.,TRBV5-1,.,15,CASSLAGARGNTIYF,TGCGCCAGCAGCTTGGCCGGGGCGCGTGGAAACACCATATATTTT
TRBJ2-2,.,TRBV5-1,many,15,CASSLAVGNTGELFF,TGCGCCAGCAGCTTGGCCGTGGGGAACACCGGGGAGCTGTTTTTT
TRBJ1-5,TRBD1,TRBV2,many,14,CASKRQGANQPQHF,TGTGCCAGCAAGAGACAGGGGGCGAATCAGCCCCAGCATTTT
TRBJ1-1,.,TRBV3-1,many,14,CASSPRGANTEAFF,TGTGCCAGCAGCCCCCGGGGAGCGAACACTGAAGCTTTCTTT
TRBJ2-1,TRBD2,TRBV5-1,many,15,CASSRLAGEGNEQFF,TGCGCCAGCAGCAGACTAGCGGGAGAAGGAAATGAGCAGTTCTTC
TRBJ2-7,.,TRBV7-8,many,14,CASSLAAGPYEQYF,TGTGCCAGCAGCTTAGCCGCAGGACCGTACGAGCAGTACTTC
TRBJ2-4,TRBD1,TRBV20-1,.,16,CSAQYSGTGAKNIQYF,TGCAGTGCCCAGTATTCAGGGACAGGAGCCAAAAACATTCAGTACTTC
TRBJ1-4,TRBD1,TRBV7-9,.,15,CASSPSRQGARKLFF,TGTGCCAGCAGCCCCTCCCGGCAGGGGGCCCGGAAACTGTTTTTT
TRBJ2-1,TRBD2,TRBV5-1,.,16,CASSSLAGPERNEQFF,TGCGCCAGCAGCTCCTTAGCGGGGCCTGAACGCAATGAGCAGTTCTTC
TRBJ2-7,.,TRBV5-5,many,13,CASSHWGAYEQYF,TGTGCCAGCAGCCACTGGGGGGCCTACGAGCAGTACTTC
TRBJ1-1,.,TRBV12-3/TRBV12-4,.,14,CASSLGELATEALF,TGTGCCAGCAGTCTAGGGGAATTGGCCACTGAAGCTCTCTTT
TRBJ2-7,TRBD1,TRBV18,many,13,CASSPGQSYEQYF,TGTGCCAGCTCACCGGGACAGAGCTACGAGCAGTACTTC